The sequence of this T cell receptor beta chain was determined in a study of cytomegalovirus exposure and HLA in healthy donors. Turning to this clone: Its antigen is not identified.

General study points: Sequencing artifact likely explains a cluster of highly shared sequence variants. Per a later analysis, 18,000 or so TCR beta sequences showed association with HLA alleles at 0.05 false discovery rate. In most subjects, TCR beta sequences reportedly gave accurate predictions of HLA-A and HLA-B alleles.

PCR employed 60 Vbeta and 13 Jbeta primers. TCRdb keeps only in-frame clones here, not all; method: immunoSEQ multiplex PCR. This table has about 110,000 clones, about four fifths appearing once. V lost 2 bases and J lost 8, with 10 bases in between. The CDR3 is made up of 13 amino acids. CDR1 is MGHRA, CDR2 YSYEKL, per germline. J is TRBJ2-1 and V is TRBV4-1, with a weak D call TRBD2 (5 bases). Input material: PBMCs. The TCR was taken from a woman aged 60-70 years in good health and CMV-seropositive. CDR3 region: CASSQLLVDEQFF. In DNA form, the CDR3 reads TGCGCCAGCAGCCAACTACTAGTCGATGAGCAGTTCTTC.